This TCR beta chain was retrieved from a study of blood T cells in healthy people across ages (dated by TCRdb to 2014 to 2015). General notes on the study: In model experiments, template switching captured roughly one uniquely barcoded TCR beta cDNA molecule for every two T cells. Age-related changes in TCR beta repertoire diversity were measured in the study by deep sequencing normalized with unique cDNA molecular identifiers. Four age groups were formed from the donors: young (average about 17 years), middle-aged (approximately 39), aged (more than 55) and long-lived (around 80). To avoid experimental bias, donors of different ages were spread randomly across the sequencing lanes. Using the same blood draw, the study looked at two additional independent replicas of 1 million unique cDNA reads for two donors, one aged 18 to 29 and the other aged 80 or older. The full study reports these points: Compared with the aged group, the long-lived group had more naive CD4+ T cells, fewer expanded clones and increased TCR diversity, a pattern suggesting age selection. Total diversity estimates from one million sequenced T cells were considered lower bounds and underestimates. Donor CMV infection status was unknown, potentially confounding age-related changes in expanded clonotypes. Conclusive comparison of naive and antigen-experienced compartments was prevented by the profiling of bulk unsorted PBMCs. As age increased, observed TCR beta diversity per million T cells dropped in a roughly linear way, and a significant reduction was already evident by age around 41. A strong correlation was found between observed TCR beta diversity and the percentage of naive T cells measured by flow cytometry.

The donors were roughly 39 Caucasian individuals from Russia, aged roughly 6 to 100 years, who were systemically healthy. Each donor gave approximately 10 milliliters of peripheral blood, collected into EDTA-treated Vacutainer tubes. Ficoll-Paque density-gradient centrifugation was used to isolate PBMCs, with at least 7 million obtained per sample. Trizol reagent was used to extract total RNA from the PBMCs, yielding at least 5 micrograms per sample. For every donor, flow cytometry on a PBMC aliquot measured the percentage of naive CD45RAhigh/CD27high T cells. Library preparation employed 5' RACE. TCRdb records Illumina HiSeq 2500 as the sequencer. A second about 6 to 11 cycle PCR used a sample-barcoded 5' primer and a J-beta primer mix. Each TCR beta cDNA molecule received a unique molecular identifier from a template-switch 5' adaptor carrying 12 random nucleotides. Each sample yielded at least 2.5 million CDR3-containing paired-end reads. The Mint cDNA synthesis kit, primed by a TRBC-specific oligonucleotide, was used to synthesize first-strand cDNA from all RNA. Following uracil-DNA glycosylase treatment, a first 18-cycle PCR with universal primers M1SS and BC2_uni_R was performed on all cDNA. Under the source paper's analysis protocol: Normalization of each sample was performed by random selection of 1 million high-quality reads, each carrying a distinct molecular identifier. Instead of being binned into consensus sequences, reads that shared molecular identifiers were thrown out. MiTCR, set to a Q25 quality threshold and the strictest error-elimination algorithm, was used for CDR3 identification, clonotype clustering and error correction. A nonparametric unseen species model with Euler transformation was used to estimate a lower bound on total TCR beta diversity. In-frame beta chains were kept once TCRdb had trimmed the public reads at Q25 with fastp and called clones with MiXCR. CDR3 protein sequences are deduplicated, and each keeps its most common genes and DNA. These V and J calls are TCRdb output, not the study's own analysis. In all, the sample holds some 1,500,000 distinct CDR3 sequences, and around 40% of those were seen once. Of the sample, approximately 4.1% is held by the ten largest clones.

This clonotype was detected once. Its antigen specificity is not known. The sample holds no much larger clone one base away, and base qualities are not on file. Compared with germline, V lacks 1 base and J lacks 13 bases; bases without a gene match: 13. CDR1 and CDR2 are read off the germline V gene (reference sequence) as LGHDT and YNNKEL. Spanning cysteine to phenylalanine, the CDR3 consists of 16 amino acids. The retained sequence is limited to the CDR3, 48 bases, with the frame set at the first base. This clonotype was sampled from a woman younger than 35 in good health. Sequencing was done on a sample of blood. Recombination connected TRBV3-1 to TRBJ2-1, with 10 bases matching TRBD2. The bases read TGTGCCAGCAGCCAAGGGCTAGCGGGAGTGAGAGAGACCCAGTTCTTC. The encoded protein is CASSQGLAGVRETQFF.